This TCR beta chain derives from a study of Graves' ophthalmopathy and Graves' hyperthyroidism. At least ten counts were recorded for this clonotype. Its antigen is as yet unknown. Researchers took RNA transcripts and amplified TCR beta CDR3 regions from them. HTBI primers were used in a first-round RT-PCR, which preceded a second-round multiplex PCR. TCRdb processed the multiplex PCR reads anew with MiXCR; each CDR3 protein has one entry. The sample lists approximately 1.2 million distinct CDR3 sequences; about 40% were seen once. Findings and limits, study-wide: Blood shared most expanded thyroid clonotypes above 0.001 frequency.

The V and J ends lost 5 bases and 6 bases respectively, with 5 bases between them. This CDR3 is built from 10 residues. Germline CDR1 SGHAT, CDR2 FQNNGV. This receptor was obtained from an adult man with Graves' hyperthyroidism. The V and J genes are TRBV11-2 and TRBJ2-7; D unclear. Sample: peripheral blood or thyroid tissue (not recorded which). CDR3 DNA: TGTGCCAGCAGCGCTATCGAGCAGTACTTC. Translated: CASSAIEQYF.